What follows describes a single T cell receptor (beta chain). Original analysis: From reference gene primer amplification, estimates of nucleated cell counts were derived. Assay: immunoSEQ multiplex PCR; the TCRdb copy retains only in-frame clones and omits some. For V, J and clone size, that table is used; D and trimming come from the DNA. The top ten clones hold about 4% of a sample with approximately 250,000 clones, 85% to 90% of them seen once. The data belong to a study of blood T cell repertoires in COVID-19. The V gene's germline CDR1 is MDHEN and CDR2 SYDVKM. V was trimmed by 3 bases and J by 7 bases, leaving 12 bases between them. The CDR3 covers 13 residues.

The clonotype originates from a woman in her twenties or thirties with acute COVID-19. This chain connects TRBV28 to TRBJ1-2, with D perhaps TRBD1 (6 bases). Input material: PBMCs or T cells enriched from blood (not recorded which). CDR3: CASSFGGARGYTF. CDR3 in DNA: TGTGCCAGCAGTTTTGGGGGGGCGCGTGGCTACACCTTC.